A single sample gave rise to the 29 T cell receptor beta chains below, sequenced in a study of CXCR3-negative and CXCR3-positive naive CD8 T cells. Points from the study as a whole: Higher TRB CDR3 hydrophobicity marked CXCR3-positive naive cells relative to CXCR3-negative naive cells.

For these receptors, no antigen is known. cDNA libraries for TRB were generated by 5' RACE incorporating UMI labels. Reprocessing the 5' RACE reads, TCRdb reports a single entry for every CDR3 protein and omits DNA. Its table records about 150,000 distinct CDR3 sequences. The source material was naive CXCR3+ CD8+ T cells from blood. Subset indicated: CD45RO-CCR7+CD27+CD95- naive CD8+ T cells expressing CXCR3 (TNR3+). These receptor sequences come from a human donor in good health. Some clones in this sample may be carry-over from other donors' samples.

The chain recombines TRBV10-2 with TRBJ2-3. Per germline, CDR1 WSHSY and CDR2 SAAADI. The length of the CDR3 is 12 residues. The CDR3 loop reads CASSDVADTQYF.

The chain employs TRBV9 and TRBJ2-2; TCRdb's assignment of TRBD2 cannot be checked, as there is no DNA. There are 16 residues in the CDR3. The germline V gene has CDR1 SGDLS and CDR2 YYNGEE. This chain's CDR3 is CASSARLAGVTGELFF.

This rearrangement joins TRBV28 to TRBJ1-1; as DNA is missing, the TRBD1 call by TCRdb cannot be tested. The CDR3 is 14 residues long. Germline values: CDR1 MDHEN, CDR2 SYDVKM. CDR3 amino acids: CASKAGSPTKEAFF.

The chain has TRBV4-3 and TRBJ2-2; lacking DNA, the TRBD1 call made by TCRdb goes unchecked. The CDR3 runs to 18 residues. Germline loops: CDR1 LGHNA, CDR2 YSLEER. The CDR3 sequence: CASSQDRGGTGSTGELFF.

This chain connects TRBV28 to TRBJ1-5; TCRdb reports TRBD1, a call that lacks DNA to check it against. This CDR3 has 17 amino acids. Germline V lookup: CDR1 MDHEN, CDR2 SYDVKM. The CDR3 spells CASSQGQDDYSNQPQHF.

The chain carries TRBV28 and TRBJ2-1; the D call of TRBD1 rests on TCRdb alone, since no DNA is present to check it. From germline, CDR1 is MDHEN and CDR2 SYDVKM. CDR3 length equals 15 residues. The CDR3 region is CASSFGTRIHNEQFF.

This chain joins TRBV29-1 and TRBJ2-1; TCRdb outputs TRBD2, but without DNA this stays unchecked. The CDR3 has 13 residues. CDR1 and CDR2 from the germline V gene are SQVTM and ANQGSEA. The CDR3 region is CSGLAGDYNEQFF.

The genes are TRBV7-9 and TRBJ2-7; the TCRdb D gene call, TRBD1, has no DNA to confirm it. The germline CDR1 and CDR2 sequences are SEHNR and FQNEAQ (reference sequence). The CDR3 has 15 amino acids. CDR3 in amino acids: CASSRPDRDSYEQYF.

The chain is built from TRBV15 and TRBJ2-3; the TCRdb D gene call, TRBD2, has no DNA to confirm it. The CDR3 runs to 14 residues. Germline V lookup: CDR1 LNHNV, CDR2 YYDKDF (reference sequence). The CDR3 loop is CATRLAGSTDTQYF.

The V and J genes are TRBV14 and TRBJ2-5; with no DNA, the TCRdb D assignment of TRBD2 cannot be verified. The CDR3 has 15 amino acids. The V gene's germline CDR1 is SGHDN and CDR2 FVKESK. The CDR3 region is CASSQDWTSGETQYF.

CDR3 protein: CASSSGGRYSYEQYF. The V gene is TRBV7-9, the J gene TRBJ2-7; TCRdb picks TRBD1, but there is no DNA to check that call. The CDR3 contains 15 residues. CDR1 is SEHNR, CDR2 FQNEAQ, per germline (reference sequence).

V and J are TRBV10-3 and TRBJ1-2; TCRdb picks TRBD1, but there is no DNA to check that call. Germline CDR1 and CDR2: ENHRY and SYGVKD. The CDR3 is 15 amino acids. This CDR3 reads CAISEGAGDSYGYTF.

The J gene is TRBJ2-5, the V gene TRBV7-9. Per germline, CDR1 SEHNR and CDR2 FQNEAQ (reference sequence). The CDR3 spans 16 residues. The chain's CDR3 is CASSSLGGLDGETQYF. The whole variable domain, filled in from reference TRBV7-9 and TRBJ2-5, reads DTGVSQNPRHKITKRGQNVTFRCDPISEHNRLYWYRQTLGQGPEFLTYFQNEAQLEKSRLLSDRFSAERPKGSFSTLEIQRTEQGDSAMYLCASSSLGGLDGETQYFGPGTRLLVL.

This chain uses TRBV12-3 or TRBV12-4 with TRBJ2-3; TCRdb selects TRBD2, and the lack of DNA leaves this call unchecked. The CDR3 covers 17 residues. The CDR3 spells CASQGGKGLAGTDTQYF.

The chain carries TRBV27 and TRBJ2-1; TCRdb picks TRBD2, but there is no DNA to check that call. Germline V gene sequence: CDR1 MNHEY, CDR2 SMNVEV (reference sequence). The CDR3 has 12 residues. This chain's CDR3 is CASSSLGNEQFF.

The chain's CDR3 is CASSPLTGDTTYNEQFF. This sequence joins TRBV18 and TRBJ2-1; lacking DNA, the TRBD1 call made by TCRdb goes unchecked. Per the germline V gene, CDR1 is KGHSH and CDR2 is LQKENI. The CDR3 totals 17 residues.

This chain connects TRBV3-1 to TRBJ2-7; checking the TCRdb D call of TRBD2 is not possible without DNA. The germline gives CDR1 LGHDT, CDR2 YNNKEL (reference sequence). The CDR3 loop spans 15 amino acids. The CDR3: CASSPRTSGSTEQYF.

The chain links TRBV5-1 to TRBJ2-3; checking the TCRdb D call of TRBD1 is not possible without DNA. Germline V gives CDR1 SGHRS, CDR2 YFSETQ. The CDR3 has 17 amino acids. The CDR3 sequence: CASSRDALAASTDTQYF.

The chain combines TRBV14 with TRBJ1-2. Germline assignment: CDR1 SGHDN and CDR2 FVKESK. The CDR3 has 13 residues. CDR3 loop: CASSQVLRDGYTF.

The chain has TRBV27 and TRBJ1-1; no DNA is available, so the TRBD1 call from TCRdb remains unchecked. The CDR3 is 15 residues long. Germline-derived CDR1 and CDR2 are MNHEY and SMNVEV (reference sequence). CDR3 amino acids: CASTTLTGLNTEAFF.

This rearrangement joins TRBV7-9 to TRBJ2-5; TCRdb's assignment of TRBD1 cannot be checked, as there is no DNA. In germline, CDR1 is SEHNR, CDR2 FQNEAQ (reference sequence). The CDR3 is made up of 14 amino acids. The CDR3 region is CASSAGQGTETQYF.

The chain is built from TRBV4-2 and TRBJ1-2; lacking DNA, the TRBD1 call made by TCRdb goes unchecked. CDR3 length equals 15 residues. Per germline, CDR1 LGHNA and CDR2 YNFKEQ. CDR3 loop: CASSQDYAGNYGYTF.

The chain combines TRBV12-3 or TRBV12-4 with TRBJ2-7; TCRdb's D call, TRBD2, is unchecked because there is no DNA. The CDR3 covers 16 residues. CDR3 loop: CASSSPGSGRIHEQYF.

The rearrangement uses TRBV4-2 and TRBJ2-1; TCRdb picks TRBD1, but there is no DNA to check that call. The CDR3 has 16 residues. From germline, CDR1 is LGHNA and CDR2 YNFKEQ. CDR3 loop: CASSQEPGGDYNEQFF.

The chain is built from TRBV3-1 and TRBJ2-7; without DNA, the TCRdb call of TRBD1 cannot be checked. Germline V gene sequence: CDR1 LGHDT, CDR2 YNNKEL (reference sequence). The CDR3 spans 15 residues. CDR3 loop: CASSQEGQGIHEQYF.

The V call is TRBV7-9, the J call TRBJ1-5; the D call of TRBD1 rests on TCRdb alone, since no DNA is present to check it. The V gene's germline CDR1 is SEHNR and CDR2 FQNEAQ (reference sequence). The CDR3 consists of 17 residues. The CDR3 sequence: CASSLSWTGAANQPQHF.

The genes are TRBV29-1 and TRBJ2-7; TCRdb outputs TRBD2, but without DNA this stays unchecked. This CDR3 comprises 15 residues. CDR1 and CDR2 from the germline V gene are SQVTM and ANQGSEA. The CDR3 reads CSVDGLAGGSGEQYF.

This chain uses TRBV20-1 with TRBJ2-7. This CDR3 is built from 11 residues. Germline V CDR1 and CDR2: DFQATT, SNEGSKA (reference sequence). The CDR3 is CSATIDREQYF.

The rearrangement links TRBV7-9 to TRBJ2-7. The CDR3 is 14 residues long. The germline V gene has CDR1 SEHNR and CDR2 FQNEAQ (reference sequence). The CDR3 sequence: CASSLVGNGMEQYF.